The clone carrying this TCR beta chain has ten or more counts. The antigen remains unidentified. At one boundary the junction diverges from the germline segment, which might be a read error. The data stem from a study of identical twins. The CDR3 is 15 amino acids. Germline V gives CDR1 MNHEY, CDR2 SVGAGI. Study-level findings and limits: Possibly, invariant MAIT and iNKT cells partly confounded zero-insertion analyses. For monozygotic twins, models underestimated out-of-frame TCR alpha sharing.

cDNA carried unique molecular identifiers, and a universal primer site was added by template switching. MiXCR was run by TCRdb on the 5' RACE reads, yielding one entry per CDR3 protein. The sample yields approximately 670,000 distinct CDR3 sequences, around 6% seen once. The V gene is TRBV6-5, the J gene TRBJ2-1; D ambiguous. This TCR was sampled from a man aged 18 to 30 in good health. The sequenced material came from naive T cells sorted from blood. Here the CDR3 DNA reads TGTGCCAACAGTTTCTTTCCGAGCTCCTACAATGAGCAGTTCTTC. This gives the protein CANSFFPSSYNEQFF.